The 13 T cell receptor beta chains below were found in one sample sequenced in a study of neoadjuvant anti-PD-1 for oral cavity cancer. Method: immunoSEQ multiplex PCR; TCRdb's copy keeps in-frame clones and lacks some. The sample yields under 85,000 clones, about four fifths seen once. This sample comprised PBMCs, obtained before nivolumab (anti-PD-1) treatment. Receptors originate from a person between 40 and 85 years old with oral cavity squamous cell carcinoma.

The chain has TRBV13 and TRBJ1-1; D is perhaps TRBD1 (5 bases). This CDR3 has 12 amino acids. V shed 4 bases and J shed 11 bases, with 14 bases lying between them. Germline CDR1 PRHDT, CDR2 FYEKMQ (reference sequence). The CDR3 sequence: CASSSRPSGAFF. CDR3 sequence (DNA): TGTGCCAGCAGCTCCCGACCCTCAGGGGCTTTCTTT.

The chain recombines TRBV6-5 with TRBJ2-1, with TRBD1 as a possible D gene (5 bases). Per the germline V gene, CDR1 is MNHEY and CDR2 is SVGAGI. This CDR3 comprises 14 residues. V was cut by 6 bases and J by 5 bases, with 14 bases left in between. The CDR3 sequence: CASRQWLGDNEQFF. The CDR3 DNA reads TGTGCCAGCAGGCAATGGCTAGGGGACAATGAGCAGTTCTTC.

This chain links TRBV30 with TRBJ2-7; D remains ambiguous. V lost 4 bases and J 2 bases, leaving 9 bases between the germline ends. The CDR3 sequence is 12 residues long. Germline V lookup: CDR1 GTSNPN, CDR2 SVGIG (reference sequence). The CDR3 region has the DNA TGTGCCTGGAAAGGTCTCCCCTACGAGCAGTACTTC. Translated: CAWKGLPYEQYF.

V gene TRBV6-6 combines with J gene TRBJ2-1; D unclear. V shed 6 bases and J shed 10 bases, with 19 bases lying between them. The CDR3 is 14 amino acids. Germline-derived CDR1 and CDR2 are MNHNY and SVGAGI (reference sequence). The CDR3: CASRVPRSSEEQFF. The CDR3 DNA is TGTGCCAGCAGAGTCCCCCGAAGCTCGGAGGAGCAGTTCTTC.

The CDR3 nucleotides are TGTGCCAGCAGCCCGAGGACAGGGATCCCGCTAGTGCAGTACTTC. Its protein product is CASSPRTGIPLVQYF. The rearrangement links TRBV14 to TRBJ2-7, with 8 bases identical to TRBD1. The ends lost 4 bases at V and 9 bases at J; junction bases unmatched: 14. CDR3 size: 15 residues. Germline CDR1 SGHDN, CDR2 FVKESK.

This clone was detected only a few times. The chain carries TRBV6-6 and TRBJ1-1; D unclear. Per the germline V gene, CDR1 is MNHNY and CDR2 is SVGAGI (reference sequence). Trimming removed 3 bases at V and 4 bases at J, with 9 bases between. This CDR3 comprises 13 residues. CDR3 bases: TGTGCCAGCAGTTATAACGAGGGCACTGAAGCTTTCTTT. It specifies CASSYNEGTEAFF.

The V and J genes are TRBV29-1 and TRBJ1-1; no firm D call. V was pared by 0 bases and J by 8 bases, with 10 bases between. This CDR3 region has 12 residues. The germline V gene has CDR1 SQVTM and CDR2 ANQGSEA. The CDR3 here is CSVEDQAREAFF. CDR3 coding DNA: TGCAGCGTTGAAGATCAGGCCAGAGAAGCTTTCTTT.

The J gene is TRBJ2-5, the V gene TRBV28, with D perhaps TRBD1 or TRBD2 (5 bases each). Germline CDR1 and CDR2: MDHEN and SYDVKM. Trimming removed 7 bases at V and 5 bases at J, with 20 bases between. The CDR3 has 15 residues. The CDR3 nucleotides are TGTGCCAGCACCTTAATCGGGACCTTGAGGGAGACCCAGTACTTC. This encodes CASTLIGTLRETQYF.

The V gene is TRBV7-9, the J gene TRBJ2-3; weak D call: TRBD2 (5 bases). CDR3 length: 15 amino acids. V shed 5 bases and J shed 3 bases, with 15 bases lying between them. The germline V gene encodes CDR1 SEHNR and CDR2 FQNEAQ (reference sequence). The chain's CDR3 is CASSQNRGVTDTQYF. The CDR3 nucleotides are TGTGCCAGCAGCCAGAATCGGGGTGTAACAGATACGCAGTATTTT.

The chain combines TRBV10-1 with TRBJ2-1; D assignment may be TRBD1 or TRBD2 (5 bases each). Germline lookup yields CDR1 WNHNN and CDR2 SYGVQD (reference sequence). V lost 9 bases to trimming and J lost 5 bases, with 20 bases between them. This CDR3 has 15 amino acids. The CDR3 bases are TGCGCCAGAATTTCCCGGGACCACAATAACAATGAGCAGTTCTTC. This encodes CARISRDHNNNEQFF.

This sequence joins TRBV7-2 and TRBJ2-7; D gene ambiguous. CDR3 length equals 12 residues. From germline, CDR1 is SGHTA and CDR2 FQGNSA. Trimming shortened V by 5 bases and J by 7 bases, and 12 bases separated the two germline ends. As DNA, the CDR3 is TGTGCCAGCAGCGCCACCATAGGTGAGCAGTACTTC. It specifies CASSATIGEQYF. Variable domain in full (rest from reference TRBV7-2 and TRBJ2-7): GAGVSQSPSNKVTEKGKDVELRCDPISGHTALYWYRQSLGQGLEFLIYFQGNSAPDKSGLPSDRFSAERTGGSVSTLTIQRTQQEDSAVYLCASSATIGEQYFGPGTRLTVT.

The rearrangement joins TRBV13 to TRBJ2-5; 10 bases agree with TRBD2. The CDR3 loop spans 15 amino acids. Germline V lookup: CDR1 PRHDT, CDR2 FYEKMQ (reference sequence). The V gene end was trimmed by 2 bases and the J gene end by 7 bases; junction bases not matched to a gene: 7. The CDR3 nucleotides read TGTGCCAGCAGCTTAAGCGGTCTAGCGGGAGCGACCCAGTACTTC. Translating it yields CASSLSGLAGATQYF.

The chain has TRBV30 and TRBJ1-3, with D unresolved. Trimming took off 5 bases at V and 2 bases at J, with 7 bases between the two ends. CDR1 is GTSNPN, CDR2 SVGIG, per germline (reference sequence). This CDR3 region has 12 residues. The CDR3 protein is CAWSGPGNTIYF. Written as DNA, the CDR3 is TGTGCCTGGTCTGGGCCTGGAAACACCATATATTTT.